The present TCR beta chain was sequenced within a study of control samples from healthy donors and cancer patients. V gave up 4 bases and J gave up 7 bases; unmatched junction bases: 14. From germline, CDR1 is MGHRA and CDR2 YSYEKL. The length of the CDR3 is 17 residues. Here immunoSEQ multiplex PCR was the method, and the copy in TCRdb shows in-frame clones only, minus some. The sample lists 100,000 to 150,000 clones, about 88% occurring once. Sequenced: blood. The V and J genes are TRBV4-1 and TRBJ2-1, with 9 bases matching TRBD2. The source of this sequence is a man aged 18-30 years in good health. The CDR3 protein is CASSRGGLALLGNEQFF. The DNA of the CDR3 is TGCGCCAGCAGCCGTGGGGGACTAGCCCTATTGGGGAATGAGCAGTTCTTC.